This note documents a single T cell receptor (beta chain) sequence. What it recognizes is unknown. This specimen belongs to a study of siplizumab effects on memory and regulatory T cells. The study's findings and limits: Relative to controls at about 27%, mappable alloreactive CD4+ clones exhibited a mean Treg-derived proportion of approximately 70% with siplizumab. Contribution to the alloresponse seemed major for naive T cells, which also seemed more diverse than memory cells. The alloreactive clones that mapped to unstimulated subsets made up only a minor fraction.

CDR1 and CDR2 (germline): SEHNR, FQNEAQ (reference sequence). The V end lost 4 bases, the J end lost 0 bases, and 16 bases lay between the germline ends. The CDR3 loop spans 17 amino acids. Approximately 10^5 TCR templates per sample were assayed. This table comes from immunoSEQ multiplex PCR, and its TCRdb copy is limited to in-frame clones, with some not included. The sample contains around 78,000 clones, about 90% of which appear only once. The sequenced sample consisted of CD8+ T cells sorted from blood. The source of this sequence is a human donor in good health. The chain joins TRBV7-9 to TRBJ2-1, with D perhaps TRBD1 or TRBD2 (5 bases each). The CDR3 region is CASSSSLRDVSYNEQFF. The CDR3 DNA sequence: TGTGCCAGCAGCTCTTCCCTCCGGGACGTCTCCTACAATGAGCAGTTCTTC.